The 24 T cell receptor beta chains listed next were all sequenced from one sample in a study of cytomegalovirus exposure and HLA in healthy donors. With 60 Vbeta and 13 Jbeta primers, the PCR was carried out. Clones were sequenced by immunoSEQ multiplex PCR, and TCRdb holds only the in-frame ones, with some missing. Recorded for this sample: 49,000 or so clones. Sequenced sample: PBMCs. The receptors derive from a man aged 40-50 years in good health and CMV-seropositive.

This rearrangement joins TRBV18 to TRBJ1-2; 7 bases fit TRBD1. The V and J ends lost 3 bases and 2 bases, in that order; junction bases with no gene match: 3. This CDR3 region has 14 residues. Germline-derived CDR1 and CDR2 are KGHSH and LQKENI. The CDR3 here is CASSPQGDNYGYTF. The CDR3 DNA follows: TGTGCCAGCTCACCGCAGGGGGACAACTATGGCTACACCTTC.

The chain employs TRBV18 and TRBJ2-2; TRBD1 aligns across 8 bases. Looked up from germline, CDR1 is KGHSH and CDR2 is LQKENI. This CDR3 spans 15 amino acids. J was trimmed by 2 bases and V by 5 bases; bases with no gene match: 4. CDR3 DNA: TGTGCCAGCTCAGACAGGGGCAGAAACACCGGGGAGCTGTTTTTT. Protein: CASSDRGRNTGELFF. The variable domain in full, completed from reference TRBV18 and TRBJ2-2, reads NAGVMQNPRHLVRRRGQEARLRCSPMKGHSHVYWYRQLPEEGLKFMVYLQKENIIDESGMPKERFSAEFPKEGPSILRIQQVVRGDSAAYFCASSDRGRNTGELFFGEGSRLTVL.

V usage is TRBV9 and J usage is TRBJ2-7; perhaps TRBD1 as D (5 bases). The CDR3 consists of 16 residues. V dropped 0 bases and J dropped 6 bases, with 19 bases sitting between them. Germline V lookup: CDR1 SGDLS, CDR2 YYNGEE. The CDR3 loop reads CASSVVGGAIVSEQYF. The CDR3 DNA reads as TGTGCCAGCAGCGTAGTAGGTGGGGCGATAGTCTCCGAGCAGTACTTC.

The V gene is TRBV7-9, the J gene TRBJ2-3; 7 bases line up with TRBD2. The CDR3 length is 16 residues. Looked up from germline, CDR1 is SEHNR and CDR2 is FQNEAQ (reference sequence). The trim removed 8 bases at V and 1 base at J, leaving 12 bases unmatched. The CDR3 coding sequence is TGTGCCAGCTCCCCGAGCGGGGACCGACGCACAGATACGCAGTATTTT. Residues: CASSPSGDRRTDTQYF.

The chain couples TRBV2 to TRBJ1-1, with TRBD1 as a possible D gene (5 bases). Trimming pared 1 base from V and 6 bases from J, leaving 18 bases between. This CDR3 has 16 residues. Germline V gene lookup returns CDR1 SNHLY and CDR2 FYNNEI. The CDR3 sequence: CASSEGWGLDLAEAFF. CDR3 bases: TGTGCCAGCAGTGAAGGGTGGGGCCTCGACCTCGCTGAAGCTTTCTTT.

J is TRBJ2-7 and V is TRBV5-1; 10 bases match TRBD2. V was clipped by 0 bases and J by 6 bases; unmatched bases: 6. The germline CDR1 and CDR2 sequences are SGHRS and YFSETQ. The CDR3 covers 15 residues. The CDR3 sequence: CASSLALAGELEQYF. Here the CDR3 DNA reads TGCGCCAGCAGCTTGGCCCTAGCGGGGGAACTCGAGCAGTACTTC.

This chain joins TRBV9 and TRBJ2-5; maybe TRBD2 (5 bases). The J call may be wrong; the DNA end is better matched by TRBJ2-7. Germline V gene lookup returns CDR1 SGDLS and CDR2 YYNGEE. This CDR3 has 12 residues. The DNA for the CDR3 is TGTGCCAGCAGCCTTGGGAGCTACGAGCAGTACTTC. Amino acids: CASSLGSYEQYF.

The rearrangement uses TRBV6-5 and TRBJ2-7, with 10 bases lining up with TRBD1. Germline assignment: CDR1 MNHEY and CDR2 SVGAGI. V lost 4 bases to trimming and J lost 5 bases; unmatched junction nucleotides: 8. The CDR3 loop spans 15 amino acids. CDR3 DNA: TGTGCCAGCAGTTTCTCCGGGACAGGGGCCCACGAGCAGTACTTC. Protein sequence: CASSFSGTGAHEQYF.

V usage is TRBV7-3 and J usage is TRBJ2-2; weak D call: TRBD2 (6 bases). The length of the CDR3 is 16 residues. Germline lookup yields CDR1 SGHTA and CDR2 FQGTGA. V was clipped by 5 bases and J by 2 bases, with 15 bases between them. DNA for the CDR3: TGTGCCAGCAGCCAGCCGGGACTTGCCAACACCGGGGAGCTGTTTTTT. This sequence encodes CASSQPGLANTGELFF.

The rearrangement links TRBV9 to TRBJ2-5, with TRBD2 matching 11 bases. CDR3 length equals 14 residues. The V and J ends lost 1 base and 4 bases, in that order; junction bases with no gene match: 0. The germline gives CDR1 SGDLS, CDR2 YYNGEE. In DNA form, the CDR3 reads TGTGCCAGCAGCGTACTAGCGGGAGGAGAGACCCAGTACTTC. Its translation: CASSVLAGGETQYF. Full variable domain (outside the CDR3, taken from reference TRBV9 and TRBJ2-5): DSGVTQTPKHLITATGQRVTLRCSPRSGDLSVYWYQQSLDQGLQFLIQYYNGEERAKGNILERFSAQQFPDLHSELNLSSLELGDSALYFCASSVLAGGETQYFGPGTRLLVL.

The rearrangement joins TRBV29-1 to TRBJ1-4; TRBD1 matches 8 bases. The CDR3 has 14 residues. V lost 6 bases to trimming and J lost 7 bases; unmatched junction nucleotides: 10. Germline CDR1 SQVTM, CDR2 ANQGSEA. The DNA of the CDR3 is TGCAGCGTGGCCGGACAGGGCGCTGGTGAAAAACTGTTTTTT. Translating gives CSVAGQGAGEKLFF.

This sequence joins TRBV7-9 and TRBJ2-7; D possibly corresponds to TRBD1 (6 bases). The germline V gene has CDR1 SEHNR and CDR2 FQNEAQ (reference sequence). The CDR3 extends over 13 amino acids. Trimming pared 5 bases from V and 0 bases from J, leaving 8 bases between. This CDR3 reads CASSTGFSYEQYF. In DNA form, the CDR3 reads TGTGCCAGCAGCACAGGGTTCTCCTACGAGCAGTACTTC.

The genes are TRBV29-1 and TRBJ2-2, with TRBD2 identical over 12 bases. Germline lookup yields CDR1 SQVTM and CDR2 ANQGSEA. There are 18 residues in the CDR3. Trimming at V came to 7 bases and at J to 4 bases, leaving 16 bases not matched to a gene. For the CDR3, the DNA is TGCAGCGCTGAGGCTAGCGGGAGGGCCGTGGGTCTCACCGGGGAGCTGTTTTTT. Translated, it gives CSAEASGRAVGLTGELFF.

The chain carries TRBV30 and TRBJ1-4, with D unclear. Between the trimmed V and J ends, which lost 1 base and 6 bases, there was a span of 12 bases. The CDR3 is 14 residues long. CDR1 and CDR2 from the germline V gene are GTSNPN and SVGIG (reference sequence). This chain's CDR3 is CAWSGPLMDEKLFF. CDR3 DNA sequence: TGTGCCTGGAGTGGCCCGCTAATGGATGAAAAACTGTTTTTT.

The J gene is TRBJ1-1, the V gene TRBV6-5; tentative D call: TRBD1 (6 bases). The V gene's germline CDR1 is MNHEY and CDR2 SVGAGI. V dropped 8 bases and J dropped 4 bases, with 17 bases sitting between them. The CDR3 runs 14 residues. The CDR3 bases are TGTGCCAGCGCCCCCGGGGGGCTGGTCACTGAAGCTTTCTTT. It translates to CASAPGGLVTEAFF.

The chain recombines TRBV19 with TRBJ1-5; tentative D call: TRBD1 (6 bases). Germline V gives CDR1 LNHDA, CDR2 SQIVND (reference sequence). Deletions cut 7 bases from V and 0 bases from J, with 13 bases between. The CDR3 loop spans 15 amino acids. Here the CDR3 reads CASKMGGRSNQPQHF. The DNA of the CDR3 is TGTGCCAGTAAAATGGGGGGGCGTAGCAATCAGCCCCAGCATTTT.

V and J are TRBV7-6 and TRBJ2-7; TRBD2 matches 8 bases. This CDR3 is built from 17 residues. Germline V lookup: CDR1 SGHVS, CDR2 FNYEAQ. Trimming removed 1 base from V and 2 bases from J; junction bases left unmatched: 10. This CDR3 reads CASSLERSSGPTYEQYF. The CDR3 DNA reads TGTGCCAGCAGCTTAGAAAGGTCTAGCGGGCCTACCTACGAGCAGTACTTC. Full variable domain (outside the CDR3, taken from reference TRBV7-6 and TRBJ2-7): GAGVSQSPRYKVTKRGQDVALRCDPISGHVSLYWYRQALGQGPEFLTYFNYEAQQDKSGLPNDRFSAERPEGSISTLTIQRTEQRDSAMYRCASSLERSSGPTYEQYFGPGTRLTVT.

This rearrangement joins TRBV28 to TRBJ2-3, with 8 bases identical to TRBD2. The CDR3 consists of 18 residues. The germline CDR1 and CDR2 sequences are MDHEN and SYDVKM. The V segment lost 6 bases and the J segment 0 bases; nucleotides outside the gene matches: 14. CDR3 in DNA: TGTGCCAGCAGGGCGACCGGGGCCCCGGGGGGGAGCACAGATACGCAGTATTTT. Its protein product is CASRATGAPGGSTDTQYF.

This chain joins TRBV9 and TRBJ2-7; no reliable D call. CDR3 size: 15 residues. Germline V gene lookup returns CDR1 SGDLS and CDR2 YYNGEE. The V and J ends lost 0 bases and 0 bases respectively, with 10 bases between them. The CDR3 sequence: CASSVAPLSSYEQYF. In DNA, the CDR3 is TGTGCCAGCAGCGTAGCTCCTCTTAGCTCCTACGAGCAGTACTTC.

The J gene is TRBJ2-1, the V gene TRBV5-8, with D possibly matching TRBD1 (6 bases). CDR1 and CDR2 (germline): SGHTS, YDEGEE. The CDR3 runs 15 residues. Trimming pared 4 bases from V and 12 bases from J, leaving 23 bases between. The CDR3 nucleotides read TGTGCCAGCAGCACGGACAGTACTAGTTTAGATGGGCAGTTCTTC. Translating gives CASSTDSTSLDGQFF.

The V gene is TRBV6-6, the J gene TRBJ1-1; D gene unclear. Germline assignment: CDR1 MNHNY and CDR2 SVGAGI (reference sequence). The V gene lost 4 bases and the J gene lost 11 bases, with 23 bases spanning the gap. The CDR3 is 15 residues long. The CDR3 bases are TGTGCCAGCAGTTCAGCCGACTCGCCCCCCGGGTGGGCTTTCTTT. Translated, it gives CASSSADSPPGWAFF.

This chain joins TRBV28 and TRBJ2-6; 8 positions match TRBD1. This CDR3 contains 16 residues. J gave up 4 bases and V 3 bases, and 5 bases lay outside the gene matches. In germline, CDR1 is MDHEN, CDR2 SYDVKM. The CDR3 DNA sequence: TGTGCCAGCAGTTTCCAGGGGGCGTTAGGGGCCAACGTCCTGACTTTC. It specifies CASSFQGALGANVLTF.

The rearrangement uses TRBV9 and TRBJ2-5; 7 bases are a match to TRBD2. V shed 5 bases and J 1 base; nucleotides not matched to a gene: 14. The CDR3 is 17 amino acids. In germline, CDR1 is SGDLS, CDR2 YYNGEE. The CDR3: CASSPGQGLDIQETQYF. The CDR3, as DNA: TGTGCCAGCAGTCCAGGGCAAGGACTAGATATCCAAGAGACCCAGTACTTC.

The chain recombines TRBV2 with TRBJ2-5, with TRBD2 identical over 7 bases. There are 16 residues in the CDR3. Trimming removed 4 bases from V and 7 bases from J; junction bases left unmatched: 15. The germline gives CDR1 SNHLY, CDR2 FYNNEI. The CDR3: CASSVARTRVWATQYF. The CDR3 bases are TGTGCCAGCAGTGTGGCCAGGACTAGAGTGTGGGCGACCCAGTACTTC.